What follows is one T cell receptor beta chain and its context. These data come from a study of blood T cell repertoires in COVID-19. At the level of the study: Acute and convalescent COVID-19 specimens originated in the United States, Italy and Spain. Sources were T cells, B-cell-depleted T cells, or PBMCs; the material itself was cDNA or gDNA.

Under the authors' procedure: Amplification of reference gene primers provided the estimated nucleated cell counts. Clones were read by immunoSEQ multiplex PCR, and TCRdb kept only the in-frame ones, dropping some. V and J calls and clone size come straight from that table; D and trimming were deduced from the DNA. The repertoire holds around 81,000 clones, with just over 85% as singletons. V lost 1 base to trimming and J lost 5 bases, with 8 bases between them. The CDR3 spans 12 residues. Germline V gene lookup returns CDR1 SQVTM and CDR2 ANQGSEA. This receptor was taken from an elderly woman with acute or convalescent COVID-19. The J gene is TRBJ2-5, the V gene TRBV29-1; D is unclear. Sequencing was carried out using peripheral blood. CDR3 sequence reads: CSVEASVETQYF. The CDR3 region has the DNA TGCAGCGTTGAAGCCAGCGTGGAGACCCAGTACTTC.